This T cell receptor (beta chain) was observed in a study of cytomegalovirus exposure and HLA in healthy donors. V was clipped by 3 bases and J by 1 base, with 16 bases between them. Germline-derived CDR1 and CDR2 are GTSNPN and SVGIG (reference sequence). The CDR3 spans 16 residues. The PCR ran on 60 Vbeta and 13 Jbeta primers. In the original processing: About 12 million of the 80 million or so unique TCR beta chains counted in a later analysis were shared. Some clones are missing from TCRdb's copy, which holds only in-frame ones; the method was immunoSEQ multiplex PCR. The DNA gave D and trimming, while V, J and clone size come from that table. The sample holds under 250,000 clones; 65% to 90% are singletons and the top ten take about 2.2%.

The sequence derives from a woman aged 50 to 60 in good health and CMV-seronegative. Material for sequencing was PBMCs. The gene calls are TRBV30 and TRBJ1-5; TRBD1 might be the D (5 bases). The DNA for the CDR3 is TGTGCCTGGAGGGGGGGGGATGGAGACAGCAATCAGCCCCAGCATTTT. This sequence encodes CAWRGGDGDSNQPQHF.